This T cell receptor beta chain was sequenced for a study of metastatic and nonmetastatic thyroid tumors (dated by TCRdb to about 2020). A note on the overall study: Repertoires from peripheral blood and from tumor or nodule tissue samples of malignant and benign thyroid patients were compared.

Libraries were prepared through PCR. Sequencer: Illumina HiSeq 4000. High-throughput sequencing was used to profile the TCR beta-chain CDR3 region of each patient. Per the source publication's procedure: Drawing on CDR3 differences between clinicopathological groups, the researchers built a classifier meant to tell apart patients with distant-metastatic papillary thyroid cancer. Repertoire diversity was assessed with the Shannon index, and tumor-blood repertoire similarity with the Morisita-Horn index. The raw public data were reprocessed by TCRdb itself: fastp quality trimming at Q25, MiXCR clonotype calling, in-frame beta chains only. For this entry, the V and J calls and clone size follow TCRdb and not the study's own pipeline. The sample includes about 37,000 clones, with around 27% observed a single time. The ten largest make up 11% of the sample. In its sample, this clone was seen many times. Its antigen remains undetermined. There are no base qualities to consult, and no much larger clone falls within one base.

Points the paper makes about the study in general: In both blood and tumor samples, TCR beta diversity was reported to be significantly higher in malignant tumors than in benign nodules.

No patient had received any treatment before thyroid surgery. Using T-cell receptor beta sequencing, the study looked back at clinical samples from patients collected from about 2011 to 2018. Input material: blood. The clonotype comes from a male donor with papillary thyroid cancer or a benign thyroid nodule (not recorded which). Some clones in this sample may be carry-over from other donors' samples.

Here the CDR3 is given as CASSGETQYF. The sequenced DNA: TGTGCCAGCAGTGGGGAGACCCAGTACTTC. The rearranged chain carries TRBV7-9 and TRBJ2-5; no D segment can be confidently identified. CDR1 SEHNR and CDR2 FQNEAQ are derived from the germline V gene (reference sequence). V is shortened by 6 bases, J by 5 bases, and the region joining them spans 4 bases. From cysteine to phenylalanine, the CDR3 is 10 amino acids long. The retained sequence is limited to the CDR3, 30 bases, with the frame set at the first base.